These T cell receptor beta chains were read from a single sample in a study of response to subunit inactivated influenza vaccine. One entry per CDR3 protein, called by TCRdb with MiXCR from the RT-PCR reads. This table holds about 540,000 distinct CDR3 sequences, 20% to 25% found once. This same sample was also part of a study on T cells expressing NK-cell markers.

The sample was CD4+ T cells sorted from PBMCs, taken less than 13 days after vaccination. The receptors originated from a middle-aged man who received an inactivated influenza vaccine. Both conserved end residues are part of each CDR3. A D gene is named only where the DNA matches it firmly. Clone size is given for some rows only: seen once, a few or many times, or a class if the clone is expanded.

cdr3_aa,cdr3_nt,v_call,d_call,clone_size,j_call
CASSPTGSGAKNIQYF,TGTGCCAGCAGCCCAACAGGGTCTGGGGCCAAAAACATTCAGTACTTC,TRBV11-2,.,.,TRBJ2-4
CASSDTGGRSYGYTF,TGCGCCAGCAGTGATACCGGGGGACGGAGCTATGGCTACACCTTC,TRBV10-1,.,.,TRBJ1-2
CASSLQGTYGYTF,TGTGCCAGCAGTTTGCAGGGAACCTATGGCTACACCTTC,TRBV6-5,.,many,TRBJ1-2
CATSDPGGRSDTQYF,TGTGCCACCAGTGATCCGGGAGGGAGGTCAGATACGCAGTATTTT,TRBV24-1,TRBD2,.,TRBJ2-3
CAIRLAGGGEQYF,TGTGCCATCAGACTAGCGGGAGGTGGCGAGCAGTACTTC,TRBV6-2/TRBV6-3,TRBD2,.,TRBJ2-7
CASSSTPEPHPLLF,TGTGCCAGCAGCTCGACCCCGGAGCCTCATCCCCTCCTCTTT,TRBV3-1,.,.,TRBJ1-6
CATSDFGQGADTQYF,TGTGCCACCAGTGATTTCGGGCAGGGGGCAGATACGCAGTATTTT,TRBV24-1,TRBD1,.,TRBJ2-3
CASSLSGTGNYEQYF,TGTGCCAGCAGCTTATCCGGGACAGGAAACTACGAGCAGTACTTC,TRBV7-3,TRBD1,.,TRBJ2-7
CSVVQGAAAFF,TGCAGCGTCGTACAGGGGGCGGCAGCTTTCTTT,TRBV29-1,TRBD1,.,TRBJ1-1
CSAPYPGVGFLETQYF,TGCAGTGCCCCCTATCCGGGTGTCGGATTTTTGGAGACCCAGTACTTC,TRBV20-1,.,few,TRBJ2-5
CASRREPPPDEQFF,TGTGCCAGCAGGCGGGAGCCTCCACCGGATGAGCAGTTCTTC,TRBV12-3/TRBV12-4,TRBD2,few,TRBJ2-1
CSARPRGDKNIQYF,TGCAGTGCTAGACCCCGGGGAGACAAAAACATTCAGTACTTC,TRBV20-1,.,.,TRBJ2-4
CSATPGVADTQYF,TGCAGTGCTACCCCCGGTGTAGCAGATACGCAGTATTTT,TRBV20-1,.,.,TRBJ2-3
CASSIAGGHTDTQYF,TGTGCCAGCAGTATTGCCGGGGGGCACACAGATACGCAGTATTTT,TRBV28,.,few,TRBJ2-3
CASSFPGQGRVEAFF,TGCGCCAGCAGCTTCCCGGGACAGGGGCGAGTGGAAGCTTTCTTT,TRBV5-1,TRBD1,.,TRBJ1-1
CSARAPHREEAFF,TGCAGTGCTAGAGCCCCTCACAGGGAGGAGGCTTTCTTT,TRBV20-1,.,few,TRBJ1-1
CASSQEFGPLTGELFF,TGCGCCAGCAGCCAAGAGTTCGGGCCCCTCACCGGGGAGCTGTTTTTT,TRBV4-3,.,few,TRBJ2-2
CASSSTSGRATQYF,TGTGCCAGCAGCTCCACTAGCGGGAGGGCTACCCAGTACTTC,TRBV7-6,TRBD2,few,TRBJ2-5
CATSDPASDTQYF,TGTGCCACCAGTGATCCCGCTTCAGATACGCAGTATTTT,TRBV24-1,.,.,TRBJ2-3
CASPGPPYNSPLHF,TGTGCCAGCCCAGGGCCTCCCTATAATTCACCCCTCCACTTT,TRBV28,.,.,TRBJ1-6